The source of this TCR beta chain is a study of T-cell memory formation after mild COVID-19. Study in general: The two donors had largely donor-specific TCR clusters.

The CDR3 consists of 10 residues. V lost 6 bases and J lost 6, with 6 bases in between. CDR1 and CDR2 (germline): SQVTM, ANQGSEA. This clonotype was seen at least ten times. TCRdb re-called the 5' RACE reads through MiXCR, storing one row per CDR3 protein. This sample has 150,000 to 200,000 distinct CDR3 sequences, with 11% found just once. The sequence derives from a man between 18 and 35 years old who had mild COVID-19 (a few samples of this study predate the infection). Cell type and time point are not known. What was sequenced was PBMCs or a T cell subset sorted from them (not recorded which). This sequence joins TRBV29-1 and TRBJ2-1; perhaps TRBD2 as D (5 bases). CDR3 in amino acids: CSVGVNEQFF. The CDR3, as DNA: TGCAGCGTCGGGGTCAATGAGCAGTTCTTC.